What follows describes a single T cell receptor beta chain. Germline V lookup: CDR1 SEHNR, CDR2 FQNEAQ (reference sequence). The CDR3 spans 12 residues. Deletions cut 3 bases from V and 4 bases from J, with 4 bases between. The sample comes from a study of shared clonotypes between healthy human individuals. Clones were sequenced by immunoSEQ multiplex PCR, and TCRdb holds only the in-frame ones, with some missing. The table shows over a million clones, with around three quarters occurring only once. This sequence was found in a man younger than 35 in good health. Some clones in this sample may be carry-over from other donors' samples. The V and J genes are TRBV7-9 and TRBJ1-3; D is unclear. The specimen was memory CD4+ T cells from PBMCs. The subset was: CD45RA-negative fraction. CDR3 DNA sequence: TGTGCCAGCAGCTTTAGGGGAAACACCATATATTTT. Translation gives CASSFRGNTIYF.